This T cell receptor beta chain was captured by sequencing in a study of T cell changes during pregnancy in multiple sclerosis. Germline lookup yields CDR1 SGHTA and CDR2 FQGTGA. The CDR3 has 15 amino acids. V lost 2 bases and J lost 4, with 13 bases in between. Produced via immunoSEQ multiplex PCR; TCRdb's table is partial and in-frame only. This table has around 99,000 clones, roughly 92% appearing once. The chain employs TRBV7-3 and TRBJ2-3, with D possibly being TRBD1 (5 bases). Here the sequenced sample was peripheral blood, taken in the first trimester of pregnancy. The sequence came from a female donor with multiple sclerosis, enrolled in a pregnancy study. The CDR3 is CASSLEGASADTQYF. The CDR3 nucleotides are TGTGCCAGCAGCTTAGAAGGGGCGTCCGCAGATACGCAGTATTTT.